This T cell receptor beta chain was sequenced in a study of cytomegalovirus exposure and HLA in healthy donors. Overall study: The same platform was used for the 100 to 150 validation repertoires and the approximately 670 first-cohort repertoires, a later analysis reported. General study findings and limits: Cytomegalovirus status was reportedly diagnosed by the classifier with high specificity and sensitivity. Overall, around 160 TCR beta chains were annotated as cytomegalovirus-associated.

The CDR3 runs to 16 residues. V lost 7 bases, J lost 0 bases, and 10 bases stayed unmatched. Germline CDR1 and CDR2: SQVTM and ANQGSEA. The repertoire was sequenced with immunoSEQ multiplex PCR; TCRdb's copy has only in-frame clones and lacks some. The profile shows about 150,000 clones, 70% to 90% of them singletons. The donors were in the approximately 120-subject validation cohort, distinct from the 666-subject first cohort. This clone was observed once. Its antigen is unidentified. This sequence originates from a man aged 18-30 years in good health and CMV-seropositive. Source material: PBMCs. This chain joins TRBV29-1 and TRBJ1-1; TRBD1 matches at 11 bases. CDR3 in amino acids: CSARPGQGAMNTEAFF. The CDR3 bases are TGCAGCGCTAGACCCGGACAGGGGGCTATGAACACTGAAGCTTTCTTT.